Below, one TCR beta chain is given with its context. The sample originates from a study of blood T cell repertoires in COVID-19. The V and J ends lost 4 bases and 9 bases, in that order; junction bases with no gene match: 11. In germline, CDR1 is SGHRS, CDR2 YFSETQ. There are 15 residues in the CDR3. The repertoire was sequenced with immunoSEQ multiplex PCR; TCRdb's copy has only in-frame clones and lacks some. The sample includes around 78,000 clones, 88% of them seen just once. V and J are TRBV5-1 and TRBJ2-1; TRBD2 agrees at 9 bases. The sequenced sample was peripheral blood. The receptor's source is a man aged 45 to 65 with active COVID-19. The CDR3, as DNA: TGCGCCAGCAGCCAACAGCGGGAGGTGGCGGGTGAGCAGTTCTTC. Encoded protein: CASSQQREVAGEQFF.